The 5 T cell receptor beta chains below all came from one sample that was sequenced in a study of blood T cell repertoires in COVID-19. Clones were sequenced by immunoSEQ multiplex PCR, and TCRdb holds only the in-frame ones, with some missing. The sample records approximately 83,000 clones, approximately 80% being singletons. Sequencing input: peripheral blood. Receptor source: a man aged 45-65 years with acute or convalescent COVID-19.

V gene TRBV18 combines with J gene TRBJ2-1; maybe TRBD2 (5 bases). V was shortened by 2 bases and J by 3 bases, with 8 bases between the two germline ends. This CDR3 contains 14 residues. From germline, CDR1 is KGHSH and CDR2 LQKENI. The CDR3 DNA is TGTGCCAGCTCACCAATCCGGGGCTACAATGAGCAGTTCTTC. Amino acids: CASSPIRGYNEQFF.

The chain carries TRBV19 and TRBJ2-7, with a possible D match to TRBD2 (6 bases). Germline V gene lookup returns CDR1 LNHDA and CDR2 SQIVND (reference sequence). The CDR3 is 13 residues long. V was cut by 8 bases and J by 2 bases, with 13 bases left in between. For the CDR3, the DNA is TGTGCCAGTGGGACGGGAGTCGCCTACGAGCAGTACTTC. This codes for CASGTGVAYEQYF.

The gene calls are TRBV28 and TRBJ1-6, with 7 bases that match TRBD1. Germline V gene data show CDR1 as MDHEN and CDR2 as SYDVKM. Trimming took 4 bases from V and 7 from J; bases not matched to a gene: 10. This CDR3 has 16 residues. CDR3 in amino acids: CASSSTGQWLNSPLHF. DNA for the CDR3: TGTGCCAGCAGTTCTACGGGACAGTGGCTCAATTCACCCCTCCACTTT.

As DNA, the CDR3 is TGTGCCAGCAGCTCACAGGGGGCGGTCAATGAGCAGTTCTTC. Its protein is CASSSQGAVNEQFF. The chain employs TRBV11-2 and TRBJ2-1, with TRBD1 matching over 9 bases. This CDR3 is built from 14 residues. Trimming at V came to 4 bases and at J to 6 bases, leaving 4 bases not matched to a gene. CDR1 SGHAT and CDR2 FQNNGV come from the germline V gene. The full variable domain, completed using reference TRBV11-2 and TRBJ2-1, is EAGVAQSPRYKIIEKRQSVAFWCNPISGHATLYWYQQILGQGPKLLIQFQNNGVVDDSQLPKDRFSAERLKGVDSTLKIQPAKLEDSAVYLCASSSQGAVNEQFFGPGTRLTVL.

V and J are TRBV7-9 and TRBJ2-1; TRBD2 is a possible D gene (5 bases). Per the germline V gene, CDR1 is SEHNR and CDR2 is FQNEAQ (reference sequence). Between the trimmed V and J ends, which lost 2 bases and 6 bases, there was a span of 11 bases. CDR3 length: 14 residues. The CDR3 region has the DNA TGTGCCAGCAGCTTACTCGCTGAGGGCAATGAGCAGTTCTTC. Its protein is CASSLLAEGNEQFF.